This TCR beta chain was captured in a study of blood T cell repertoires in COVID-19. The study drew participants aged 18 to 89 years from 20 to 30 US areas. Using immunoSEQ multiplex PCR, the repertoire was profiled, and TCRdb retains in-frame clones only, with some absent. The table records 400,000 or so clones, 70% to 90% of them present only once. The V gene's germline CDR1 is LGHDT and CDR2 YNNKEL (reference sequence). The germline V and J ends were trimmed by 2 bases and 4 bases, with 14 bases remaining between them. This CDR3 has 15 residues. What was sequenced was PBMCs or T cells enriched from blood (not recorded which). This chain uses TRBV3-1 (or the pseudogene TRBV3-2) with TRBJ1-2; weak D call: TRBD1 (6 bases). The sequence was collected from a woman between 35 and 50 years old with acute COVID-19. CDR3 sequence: CASSQSKQGFYGYTF. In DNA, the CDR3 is TGTGCCAGCAGCCAAAGTAAACAGGGATTCTATGGCTACACCTTC.